One sample yielded the 11 T cell receptor beta chains listed below, sequenced in a study of T cells in Graves' hyperthyroidism and ophthalmopathy. What was amplified from RNA transcripts were TCR beta CDR3 regions. The HTBI set primed first-round TCR CDR3 RT-PCR. TCRdb analysed the multiplex PCR reads with MiXCR anew, one entry per CDR3 protein. The data show a few hundred thousand distinct CDR3 sequences, 17% seen once. The sample consisted of blood. The receptors stem from a woman under 30 with Graves' ophthalmopathy.

This clonotype was found many times. The gene calls are TRBV4-1 and TRBJ1-1; D gene ambiguous. Trimming removed 1 base at V and 1 base at J, with 7 bases between. This CDR3 region has 14 residues. Germline CDR1 and CDR2: MGHRA and YSYEKL. CDR3 sequence (DNA): TGCGCCAGCAGCCAAGGCGTGGAGAACACTGAAGCTTTCTTT. Encoded protein: CASSQGVENTEAFF.

Concerning this clonotype itself: Sequence at one end of the junction differs from germline and may be a read error. The chain recombines TRBV30 with TRBJ2-7; D is perhaps TRBD1 (6 bases). The CDR3 sequence is 12 residues long. From germline, CDR1 is GTSNPN and CDR2 SVGIG (reference sequence). The CDR3 here is CTWSSTGTEQYF. In DNA form, the CDR3 reads TGTACCTGGAGTTCAACAGGGACCGAGCAGTACTTC. The whole variable domain, remainder taken from reference TRBV30 and TRBJ2-7, is SQTIHQWPATLVQPVGSPLSLECTVEGTSNPNLYWYRQAAGRGLQLLFYSVGIGQISSEVPQNLSASRPQDRQFILSSKKLLLSDSGFYLCTWSSTGTEQYFGPGTRLTVT.

The J gene is TRBJ2-7, the V gene TRBV14; a weak D match, TRBD1 (5 bases). The CDR3 spans 15 residues. Trimming removed 1 base from V and 6 bases from J, with 16 bases in between. Germline CDR1 reads SGHDN; CDR2 reads FVKESK. The CDR3 is CASSQGMDFRAEQYF. The CDR3 nucleotides read TGTGCCAGCAGCCAAGGGATGGATTTCAGGGCCGAGCAGTACTTC.

This clonotype has at least ten counts. The chain is built from TRBV2 and TRBJ2-1; the match to TRBD2 covers 14 bases. Per the germline V gene, CDR1 is SNHLY and CDR2 is FYNNEI. The CDR3 is 15 residues long. V lost 1 base, J lost 11 bases, and 4 bases stayed unmatched. CDR3 in amino acids: CASSEEGLAGDKQFF. The CDR3 DNA is TGTGCCAGCAGTGAAGAGGGACTAGCGGGGGATAAGCAGTTCTTC. Variable domain in full (rest from reference TRBV2 and TRBJ2-1): EPEVTQTPSHQVTQMGQEVILRCVPISNHLYFYWYRQILGQKVEFLVSFYNNEISEKSEIFDDQFSVERPDGSNFTLKIRSTKLEDSAMYFCASSEEGLAGDKQFFGPGTRLTVL.

This clonotype was seen ten or more times. V usage is TRBV7-8 and J usage is TRBJ2-3; 8 nucleotides agree with TRBD2. The CDR3 is made up of 15 amino acids. The junction had 6 bases not matched to a gene; V was cut back by 5 bases and J by 2 bases. Germline loops: CDR1 SGHVS, CDR2 FQNEAQ. The CDR3 sequence is CASSPLSGITDTQYF. The CDR3 DNA sequence: TGTGCCAGCAGCCCCCTTAGCGGGATCACAGATACGCAGTATTTT.

This clonotype has at least ten counts. V usage is TRBV2 and J usage is TRBJ2-1, with 9 bases matching TRBD2. Trimming at V came to 3 bases and at J to 2 bases, leaving 2 bases not matched to a gene. This CDR3 region has 15 residues. Germline values: CDR1 SNHLY, CDR2 FYNNEI. CDR3: CASSDAGGAYNEQFF. CDR3 coding DNA: TGTGCCAGCAGTGACGCGGGGGGGGCCTACAATGAGCAGTTCTTC.

Comment on this clonotype: A much more abundant neighbour one base away suggests this may be a read error. The conserved phenylalanine or tryptophan normally closing the CDR3 is absent here, so this likely arose from a read error. This sequence joins TRBV12-3 or TRBV12-4 and TRBJ1-1; a weak D match, TRBD1 (5 bases). Deletions cut 5 bases from V and 4 bases from J, with 14 bases between. This CDR3 contains 14 residues. Written as DNA, the CDR3 is TGTGCCAGCAGTGCAAGGGGACGGGGCACTGAAGCTTTCCTT. Encoded protein: CASSARGRGTEAFL.

CDR3 residues: CASSQGTPGEKLFF. The CDR3, as DNA: TGTGCCAGCAGCCAGGGAACCCCTGGGGAAAAACTGTTTTTT. The rearrangement joins TRBV7-2 to TRBJ1-4, with a tentative D call TRBD1 (5 bases). Germline CDR1 is SGHTA and CDR2 is FQGNSA. This CDR3 region has 14 residues. Trimming left V 5 bases short and J 8 bases short, with 15 bases between.

This clonotype has more than one count but fewer than ten. The chain employs TRBV5-6 and TRBJ2-1; the match to TRBD2 covers 11 bases. This CDR3 is built from 14 residues. In germline, CDR1 is SGHDT, CDR2 YYEEEE. Trimming at V came to 6 bases and at J to 4 bases, leaving 3 bases not matched to a gene. The CDR3 sequence is CASTGLAAYNEQFF. The CDR3 coding sequence is TGTGCCAGCACGGGACTAGCGGCTTACAATGAGCAGTTCTTC. The full variable domain, its missing parts supplied by reference TRBV5-6 and TRBJ2-1, is DAGVTQSPTHLIKTRGQQVTLRCSPKSGHDTVSWYQQALGQGPQFIFQYYEEEERQRGNFPDRFSGHQFPNYSSELNVNALLLGDSALYLCASTGLAAYNEQFFGPGTRLTVL.

This clonotype was recorded at least ten times. V and J are TRBV6-1 and TRBJ2-1; 9 bases line up with TRBD2. Germline CDR1 MNHNS, CDR2 SASEGT. This CDR3 has 14 amino acids. The trim removed 5 bases at V and 9 bases at J, leaving 8 bases unmatched. CDR3 region: CASSPLAGGLEQFF. Written as DNA, the CDR3 is TGTGCCAGCAGTCCACTGGCGGGGGGGCTTGAGCAGTTCTTC.

The rearrangement joins TRBV28 to TRBJ1-3, with no clear D. The CDR3 totals 15 residues. Germline loops: CDR1 MDHEN, CDR2 SYDVKM. V lost 2 bases and J 0 bases, leaving 8 bases between the germline ends. This CDR3 is CASSLIAGSGNTIYF. The CDR3 region has the DNA TGTGCCAGCAGTTTAATCGCGGGCTCTGGAAACACCATATATTTT. The complete variable domain, with remaining parts taken from reference TRBV28 and TRBJ1-3, reads DVKVTQSSRYLVKRTGEKVFLECVQDMDHENMFWYRQDPGLGLRLIYFSYDVKMKEKGDIPEGYSVSREKKERFSLILESASTNQTSMYLCASSLIAGSGNTIYFGEGSWLTVV.